This record looks at one TCR beta chain sequence and its context. The data belong to a study of blood T cells in healthy people across ages. A J-beta primer mix and a sample-barcoded 5' primer were used in a second PCR of about 7 to 11 cycles. TCRdb called the 5' RACE reads again in MiXCR, with one record for every CDR3 protein. Seen here are hundreds of thousands of distinct CDR3 sequences, around 48% observed once, and the top ten hold roughly 31%. The CDR3 extends over 13 amino acids. Trimming left V 4 bases short and J 5 bases short, with 12 bases between. Germline V gives CDR1 KGHSH, CDR2 LQKENI.

V and J are TRBV18 and TRBJ2-7, with D possibly matching TRBD1 (6 bases). The sequenced sample was blood. The TCR was taken from a woman aged 55 to 70 in good health. The CDR3 spells CASSQGGWNEQYF. For the CDR3, the DNA is TGTGCCAGCTCACAAGGGGGTTGGAACGAGCAGTACTTC.